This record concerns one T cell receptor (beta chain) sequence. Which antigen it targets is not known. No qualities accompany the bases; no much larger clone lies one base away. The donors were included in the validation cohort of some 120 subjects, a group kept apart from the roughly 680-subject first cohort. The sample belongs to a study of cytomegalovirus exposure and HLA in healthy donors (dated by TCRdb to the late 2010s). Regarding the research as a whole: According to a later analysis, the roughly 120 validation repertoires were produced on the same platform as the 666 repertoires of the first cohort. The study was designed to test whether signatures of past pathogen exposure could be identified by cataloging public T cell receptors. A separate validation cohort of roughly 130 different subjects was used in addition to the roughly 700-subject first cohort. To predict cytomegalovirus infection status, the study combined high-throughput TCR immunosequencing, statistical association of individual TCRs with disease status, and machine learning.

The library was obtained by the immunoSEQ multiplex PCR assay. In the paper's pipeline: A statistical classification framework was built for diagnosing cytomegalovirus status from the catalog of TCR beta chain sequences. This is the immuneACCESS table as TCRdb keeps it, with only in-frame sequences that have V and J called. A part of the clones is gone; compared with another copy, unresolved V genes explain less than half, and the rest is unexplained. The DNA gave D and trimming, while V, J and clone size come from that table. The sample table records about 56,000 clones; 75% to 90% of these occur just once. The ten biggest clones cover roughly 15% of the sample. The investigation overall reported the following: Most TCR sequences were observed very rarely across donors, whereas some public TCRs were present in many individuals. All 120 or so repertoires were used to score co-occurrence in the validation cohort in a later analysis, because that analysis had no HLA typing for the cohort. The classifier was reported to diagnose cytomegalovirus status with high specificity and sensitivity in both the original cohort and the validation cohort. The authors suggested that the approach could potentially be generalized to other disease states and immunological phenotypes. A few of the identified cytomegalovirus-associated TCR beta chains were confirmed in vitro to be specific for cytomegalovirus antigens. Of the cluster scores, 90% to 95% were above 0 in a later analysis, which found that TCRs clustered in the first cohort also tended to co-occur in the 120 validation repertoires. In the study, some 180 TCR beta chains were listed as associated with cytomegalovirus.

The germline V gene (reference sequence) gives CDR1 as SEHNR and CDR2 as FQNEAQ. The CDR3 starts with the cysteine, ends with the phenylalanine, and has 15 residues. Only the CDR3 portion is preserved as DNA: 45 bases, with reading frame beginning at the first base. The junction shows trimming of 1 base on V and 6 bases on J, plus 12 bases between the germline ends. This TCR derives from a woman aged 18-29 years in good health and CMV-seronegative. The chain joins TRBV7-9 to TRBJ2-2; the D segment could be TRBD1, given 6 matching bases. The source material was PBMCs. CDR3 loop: CASSLESPGAGELFF. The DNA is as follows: TGTGCCAGCAGCTTAGAATCCCCAGGGGCCGGGGAGCTGTTTTTT. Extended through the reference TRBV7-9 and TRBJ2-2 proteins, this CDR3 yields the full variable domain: DTGVSQNPRHKITKRGQNVTFRCDPISEHNRLYWYRQTLGQGPEFLTYFQNEAQLEKSRLLSDRFSAERPKGSFSTLEIQRTEQGDSAMYLCASSLESPGAGELFFGEGSRLTVL.